The clone carrying this TCR beta chain was recorded a few times. The antigen is unknown. This sample was included in a study of regulatory T cells. The study, taken as a whole, reports: Patient repertoires had restricted TRB V-J pairs and skewed V and J usage, most in Tregs. In CD3G-deficient patients, conventional CD4+ T cells were enriched for hydrophobic CDR3 residues at positions 6 and 7.

V gave up 6 bases and J gave up 6 bases, with 17 bases separating them. The CDR3 spans 14 residues. The germline CDR1 and CDR2 sequences are MNHNS and SASEGT. Amplification used 52 TRBV primers and 13 TRBJ primers. TCRdb's copy holds only in-frame clones and misses some; the assay was immunoSEQ multiplex PCR. Among 25,000 to 30,000 clones listed, roughly 92% were seen once. All CD3G-deficient patients showed autoimmunity, more severe in two. The J gene is TRBJ1-2, the V gene TRBV6-1; D is uncertain. Sequenced: conventional CD4+ T cells sorted from blood. The receptor was isolated from a person aged 18 to 30 with CD3G deficiency. The CDR3 nucleotides are TGTGCCAGCAGCCCCGGACCGGTACGAGATGGCTACACCTTC. This translates into CASSPGPVRDGYTF.